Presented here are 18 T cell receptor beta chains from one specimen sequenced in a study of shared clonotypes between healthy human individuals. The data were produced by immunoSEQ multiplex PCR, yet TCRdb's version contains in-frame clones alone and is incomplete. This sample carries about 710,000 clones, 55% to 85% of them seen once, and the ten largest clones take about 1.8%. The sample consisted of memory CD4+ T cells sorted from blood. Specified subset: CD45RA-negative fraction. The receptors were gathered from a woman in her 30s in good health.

The CDR3 reads CAISRLAALTGELFF. CDR3 bases: TGTGCCATCAGTCGACTAGCGGCCCTCACCGGGGAGCTGTTTTTT. The rearrangement joins TRBV10-3 to TRBJ2-2; TRBD2 agrees at 9 bases. CDR1 ENHRY and CDR2 SYGVKD come from the germline V gene. CDR3 length: 15 amino acids. Trimming at V came to 5 bases and at J to 4 bases, leaving 5 bases not matched to a gene.

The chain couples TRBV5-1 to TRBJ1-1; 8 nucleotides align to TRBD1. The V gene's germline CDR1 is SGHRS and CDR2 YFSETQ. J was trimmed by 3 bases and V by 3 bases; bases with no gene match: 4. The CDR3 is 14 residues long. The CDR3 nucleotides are TGCGCCAGCAGCTCTAAACAGGGGGACACTGAAGCTTTCTTT. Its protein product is CASSSKQGDTEAFF.

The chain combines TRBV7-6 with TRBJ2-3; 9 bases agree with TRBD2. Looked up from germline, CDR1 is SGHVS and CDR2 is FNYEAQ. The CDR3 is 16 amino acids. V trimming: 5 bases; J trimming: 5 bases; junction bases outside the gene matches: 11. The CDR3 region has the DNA TGTGCCAGCAGCACACTCGGCGGGAGGGCCGGAGATACGCAGTATTTT. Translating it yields CASSTLGGRAGDTQYF.

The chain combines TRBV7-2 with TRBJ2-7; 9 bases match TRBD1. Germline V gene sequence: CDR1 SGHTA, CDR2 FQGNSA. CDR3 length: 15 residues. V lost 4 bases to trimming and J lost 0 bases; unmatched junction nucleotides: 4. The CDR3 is CASSWDRASSYEQYF. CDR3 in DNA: TGTGCCAGCAGCTGGGACAGGGCGAGCTCCTACGAGCAGTACTTC.

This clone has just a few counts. CDR3 protein: CASSGSNGDEQFF. CDR3 nucleotide sequence: TGCGCCAGCAGTGGGTCCAACGGGGATGAGCAGTTCTTC. J is TRBJ2-1 and V is TRBV10-1; the D gene is possibly TRBD2 (5 bases). The CDR3 has 13 amino acids. Looked up from germline, CDR1 is WNHNN and CDR2 is SYGVQD (reference sequence). V lost 4 bases and J lost 8, with 12 bases in between.

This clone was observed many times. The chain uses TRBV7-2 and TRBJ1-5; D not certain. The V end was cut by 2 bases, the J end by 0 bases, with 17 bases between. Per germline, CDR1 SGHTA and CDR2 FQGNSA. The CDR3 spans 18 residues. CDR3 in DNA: TGTGCCAGCAGCTTATCTCCCCACCCCACGTATAGCAATCAGCCCCAGCATTTT. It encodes CASSLSPHPTYSNQPQHF.

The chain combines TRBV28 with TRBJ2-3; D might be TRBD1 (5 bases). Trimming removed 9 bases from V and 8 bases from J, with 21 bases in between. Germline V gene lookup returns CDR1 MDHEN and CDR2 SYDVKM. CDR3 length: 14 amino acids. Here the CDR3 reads CASYAGQSLGTQYF. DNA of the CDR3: TGTGCCAGTTACGCAGGGCAATCATTAGGTACGCAGTATTTT.

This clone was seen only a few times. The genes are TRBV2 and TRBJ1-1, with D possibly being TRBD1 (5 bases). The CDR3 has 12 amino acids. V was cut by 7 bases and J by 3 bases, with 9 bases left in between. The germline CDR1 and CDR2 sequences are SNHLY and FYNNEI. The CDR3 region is CASTQGHTEAFF. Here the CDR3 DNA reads TGTGCCAGCACGCAGGGTCACACTGAAGCTTTCTTT. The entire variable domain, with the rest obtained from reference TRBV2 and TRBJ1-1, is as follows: EPEVTQTPSHQVTQMGQEVILRCVPISNHLYFYWYRQILGQKVEFLVSFYNNEISEKSEIFDDQFSVERPDGSNFTLKIRSTKLEDSAMYFCASTQGHTEAFFGQGTRLTVV.

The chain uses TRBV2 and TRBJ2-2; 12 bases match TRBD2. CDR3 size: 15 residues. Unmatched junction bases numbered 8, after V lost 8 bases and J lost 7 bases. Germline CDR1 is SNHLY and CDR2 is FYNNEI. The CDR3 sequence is CASVRLAGVVGELFF. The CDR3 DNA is TGTGCCAGCGTACGACTAGCGGGAGTGGTCGGGGAGCTGTTTTTT. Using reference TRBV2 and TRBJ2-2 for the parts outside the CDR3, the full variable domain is EPEVTQTPSHQVTQMGQEVILRCVPISNHLYFYWYRQILGQKVEFLVSFYNNEISEKSEIFDDQFSVERPDGSNFTLKIRSTKLEDSAMYFCASVRLAGVVGELFFGEGSRLTVL.

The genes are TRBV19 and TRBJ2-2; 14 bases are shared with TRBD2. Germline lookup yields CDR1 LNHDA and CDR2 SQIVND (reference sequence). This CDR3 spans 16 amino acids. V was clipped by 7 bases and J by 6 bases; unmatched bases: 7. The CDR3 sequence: CASNEGTSGSPGELFF. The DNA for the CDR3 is TGTGCCAGTAACGAGGGGACTAGCGGGAGTCCCGGGGAGCTGTTTTTT.

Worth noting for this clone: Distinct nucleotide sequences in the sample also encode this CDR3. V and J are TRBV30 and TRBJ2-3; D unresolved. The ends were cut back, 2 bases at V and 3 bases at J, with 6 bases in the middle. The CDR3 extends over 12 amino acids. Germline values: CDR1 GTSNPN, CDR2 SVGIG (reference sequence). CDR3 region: CAWSPGTDTQYF. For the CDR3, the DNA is TGTGCCTGGAGTCCCGGTACAGATACGCAGTATTTT.

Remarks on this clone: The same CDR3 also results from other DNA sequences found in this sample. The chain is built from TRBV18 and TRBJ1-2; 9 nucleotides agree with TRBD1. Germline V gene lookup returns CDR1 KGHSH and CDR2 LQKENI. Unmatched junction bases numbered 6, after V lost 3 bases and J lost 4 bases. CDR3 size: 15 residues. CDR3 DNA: TGTGCCAGCTCACCTCCGGGACAGGGAACCTATGGCTACACCTTC. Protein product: CASSPPGQGTYGYTF.

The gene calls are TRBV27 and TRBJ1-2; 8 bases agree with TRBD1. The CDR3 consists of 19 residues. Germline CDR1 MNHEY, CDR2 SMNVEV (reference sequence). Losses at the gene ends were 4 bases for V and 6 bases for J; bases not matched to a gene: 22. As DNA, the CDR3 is TGTGCCAGCAGTTCCAACCCGATACGGACAGGGACGAGATCTCATGGCTACACCTTC. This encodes CASSSNPIRTGTRSHGYTF.

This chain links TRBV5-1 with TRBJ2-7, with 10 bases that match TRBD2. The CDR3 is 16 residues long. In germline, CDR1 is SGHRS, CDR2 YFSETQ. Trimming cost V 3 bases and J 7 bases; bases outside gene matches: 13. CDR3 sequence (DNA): TGCGCCAGCAGCTCCGGTGGACTAGCGGAGGGGAAGGAGCAGTACTTC. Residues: CASSSGGLAEGKEQYF.

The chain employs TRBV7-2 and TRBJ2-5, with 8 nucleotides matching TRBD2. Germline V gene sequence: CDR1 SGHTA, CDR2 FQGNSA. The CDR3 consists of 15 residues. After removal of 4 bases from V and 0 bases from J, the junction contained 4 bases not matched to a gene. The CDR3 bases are TGTGCCAGCAGCTCGCAACTAGCGGACCAAGAGACCCAGTACTTC. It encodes CASSSQLADQETQYF.

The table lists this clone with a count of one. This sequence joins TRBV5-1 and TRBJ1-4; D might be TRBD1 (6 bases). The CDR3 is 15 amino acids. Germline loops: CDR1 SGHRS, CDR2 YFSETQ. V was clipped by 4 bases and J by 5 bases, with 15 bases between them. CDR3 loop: CASSQTGSRNEKLFF. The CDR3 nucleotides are TGCGCCAGCAGCCAAACAGGGTCTCGGAATGAAAAACTGTTTTTT.

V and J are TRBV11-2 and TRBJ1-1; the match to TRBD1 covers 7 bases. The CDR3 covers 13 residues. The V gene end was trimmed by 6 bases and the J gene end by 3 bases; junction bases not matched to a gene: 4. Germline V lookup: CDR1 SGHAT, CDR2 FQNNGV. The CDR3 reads CASRSQGDTEAFF. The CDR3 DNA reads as TGTGCCAGCAGATCGCAGGGGGACACTGAAGCTTTCTTT.

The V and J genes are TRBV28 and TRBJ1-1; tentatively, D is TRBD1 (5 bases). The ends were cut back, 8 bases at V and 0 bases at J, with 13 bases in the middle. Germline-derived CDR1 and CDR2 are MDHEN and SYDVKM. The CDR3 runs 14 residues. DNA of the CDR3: TGTGCCAGCTCCTACAGGATGATGAACACTGAAGCTTTCTTT. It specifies CASSYRMMNTEAFF.